The clone carrying this T cell receptor beta chain was seen a few times. Its antigen is still unknown. The record originates from a study of pediatric ulcerative colitis. Points from the study as a whole: Blood-rectal clonal overlap within each person was significantly higher in ulcerative colitis patients than controls.

This was a survey-level run. Sequencing depth was up to 500,000 reads per sample. Libraries were prepared by immunoSEQ multiplex PCR; TCRdb keeps only in-frame clonotypes and omits some of them. The table lists 60,000 or so clones, 77% of them singletons. Germline V CDR1 and CDR2: LNHDA, SQIVND (reference sequence). The CDR3 is 15 residues long. Trimming left V 5 bases short and J 1 base short, with 15 bases between. The diagnostic colonoscopy in ulcerative colitis patients preceded any immunosuppressive treatment. The clonotype originates from a boy under 18 with moderate ulcerative colitis. The rearrangement links TRBV19 to TRBJ2-7; D ambiguous. The sequencing input was blood. CDR3 sequence reads: CASSVGWQSSYEQYF. CDR3 nucleotides: TGTGCCAGTAGTGTTGGGTGGCAATCGTCCTACGAGCAGTACTTC.